This T cell receptor beta chain was found in a study of T cell clonotyping in hematopoietic cell transplantation. Trimming stripped 4 bases from V and 0 bases from J, with 10 bases between. The CDR3 is made up of 14 amino acids. Germline-derived CDR1 and CDR2 are GTSNPN and SVGIG (reference sequence). Here immunoSEQ multiplex PCR was the method, and the copy in TCRdb shows in-frame clones only, minus some. The sample carries about 14,000 clones, under 90% recorded once. A word on this clone: As yet, its antigen is unknown.

Overall study findings and caveats: Recipient TCR diversity dropped after transplant; expanded clonotypes rose from day 30 to 180. Graft donor and pretransplant recipient Inverse Simpson Index values predicted broader posttransplant TCR diversity. Cells were unsorted, so CD4 and CD8 contributions were not separated.

The chain is built from TRBV30 and TRBJ2-1; D is undetermined. The sequencing used PBMCs, collected 100 days after allogeneic stem cell transplant. The receptor was derived from a male patient aged 45-60 years who had an allogeneic stem cell transplant from an unrelated donor, so T cells may come from the graft donor. Some clones in this sample may be carry-over from other donors' samples. Here the CDR3 reads CAWTPGYSYNEQFF. The CDR3 region has the DNA TGTGCCTGGACGCCGGGTTACTCCTACAATGAGCAGTTCTTC.